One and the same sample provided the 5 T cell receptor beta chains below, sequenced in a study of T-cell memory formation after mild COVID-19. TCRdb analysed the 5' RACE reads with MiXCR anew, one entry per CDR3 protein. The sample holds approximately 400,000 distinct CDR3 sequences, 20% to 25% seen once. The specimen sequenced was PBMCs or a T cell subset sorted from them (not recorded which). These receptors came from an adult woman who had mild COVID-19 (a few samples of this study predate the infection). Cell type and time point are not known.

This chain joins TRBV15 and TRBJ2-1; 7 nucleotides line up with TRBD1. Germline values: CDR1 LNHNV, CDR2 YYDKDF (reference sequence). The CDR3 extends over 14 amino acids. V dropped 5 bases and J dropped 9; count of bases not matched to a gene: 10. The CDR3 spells CATSPRQGAGEQFF. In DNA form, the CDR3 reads TGTGCCACCAGCCCCCGACAGGGAGCCGGTGAGCAGTTCTTC.

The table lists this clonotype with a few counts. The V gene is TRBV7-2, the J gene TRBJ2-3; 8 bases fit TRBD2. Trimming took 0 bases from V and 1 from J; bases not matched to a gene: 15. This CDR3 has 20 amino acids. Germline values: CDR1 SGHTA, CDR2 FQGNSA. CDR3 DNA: TGTGCCAGCAGCTTAGCTTCTTCAGCGGGAGTGGCATGGGGCACAGATACGCAGTATTTT. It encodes CASSLASSAGVAWGTDTQYF.

The CDR3 bases are TGTGCCAGCAGTCTGAGCGGGAGTTGGTACGAGCAGTACTTC. This codes for CASSLSGSWYEQYF. J is TRBJ2-7 and V is TRBV6-5; 8 nucleotides align to TRBD2. From germline, CDR1 is MNHEY and CDR2 SVGAGI. The J segment lost 4 bases and the V segment lost 5 bases, leaving 7 bases of the junction unmatched. The CDR3 length is 14 residues.

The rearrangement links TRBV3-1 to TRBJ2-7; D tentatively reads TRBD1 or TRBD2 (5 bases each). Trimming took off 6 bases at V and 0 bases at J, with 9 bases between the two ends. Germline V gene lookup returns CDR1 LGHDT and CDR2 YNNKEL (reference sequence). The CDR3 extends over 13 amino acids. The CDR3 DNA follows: TGTGCCAGCAGGGGGGAGAGCTCCTACGAGCAGTACTTC. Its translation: CASRGESSYEQYF.

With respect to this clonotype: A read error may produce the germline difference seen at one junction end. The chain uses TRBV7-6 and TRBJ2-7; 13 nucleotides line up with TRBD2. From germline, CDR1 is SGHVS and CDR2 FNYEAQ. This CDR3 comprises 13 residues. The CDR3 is CASSRTSGSALNF. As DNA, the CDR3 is TGTGCCAGCAGTCGGACTAGCGGGAGTGCCTTAAACTTC.